This is a list of T cell receptor beta chains from one sample in a study of identical twins. TCRdb re-analysed the 5' RACE reads in MiXCR, keeping a single row per CDR3 protein. This sample carries 350,000 to 400,000 distinct CDR3 sequences, roughly 9% of them seen once, and the ten largest clones take roughly 8.9%. Material for sequencing was naive T cells sorted from blood. The receptor set was obtained from a woman aged 45 to 65 in good health. The CDR3 runs from the conserved cysteine through the conserved F or W. Fields, in order: D gene, CDR3 length, clone size, J gene, V gene, CDR3 DNA, CDR3 protein. The D gene is left open where the match is weak. Size tells how often a clone was seen (once, few, many) or the class of an expanded clone, and some rows leave it out.

d_call: NA; cdr3_length: 16; clone_size: few; j_call: TRBJ1-4; v_call: TRBV4-2; cdr3_nt: TGTGCCAGCAGCCCGACCGGGGTTAAGGGGGATGAAAAACTGTTTTTT; cdr3_aa: CASSPTGVKGDEKLFF
d_call: TRBD1; cdr3_length: 15; clone_size: NA; j_call: TRBJ2-7; v_call: TRBV12-3/TRBV12-4; cdr3_nt: TGTGCCAGCAGTTTAGTAGACAGGGGACACTACGAGCAGTACTTC; cdr3_aa: CASSLVDRGHYEQYF
d_call: TRBD2; cdr3_length: 16; clone_size: few; j_call: TRBJ2-3; v_call: TRBV5-1; cdr3_nt: TGCGCCAGCAGCCCCCAGGGACTAGCGAGCGCAGATACGCAGTATTTT; cdr3_aa: CASSPQGLASADTQYF
d_call: NA; cdr3_length: 14; clone_size: NA; j_call: TRBJ2-5; v_call: TRBV7-7; cdr3_nt: TGTGCCAGCAGCTTAGGTGGGAACGGGGAGACCCAGTACTTC; cdr3_aa: CASSLGGNGETQYF
d_call: NA; cdr3_length: 15; clone_size: NA; j_call: TRBJ2-1; v_call: TRBV3-1; cdr3_nt: TGTGCCAGCAGCCAAGCTGAGGGAAGATCGGTTGAGCAGTTCTTC; cdr3_aa: CASSQAEGRSVEQFF
d_call: NA; cdr3_length: 13; clone_size: many; j_call: TRBJ2-7; v_call: TRBV5-1; cdr3_nt: TGCGCCAGCAGCTTGAACCCTTCCTACGAGCAGTACTTC; cdr3_aa: CASSLNPSYEQYF
d_call: NA; cdr3_length: 14; clone_size: many; j_call: TRBJ1-5; v_call: TRBV20-1; cdr3_nt: TGCAGTGCTAGACCGACAGGAAACAATCAGCCCCAGCATTTT; cdr3_aa: CSARPTGNNQPQHF
d_call: NA; cdr3_length: 14; clone_size: few; j_call: TRBJ1-2; v_call: TRBV7-9; cdr3_nt: TGTGCCAGCAGCTCCACTGGGGCGAGGGATGGCTACACCTTC; cdr3_aa: CASSSTGARDGYTF
d_call: NA; cdr3_length: 13; clone_size: NA; j_call: TRBJ2-2; v_call: TRBV12-3/TRBV12-4; cdr3_nt: TGTGCCAGCAGTCCAGGGCTAGTCGGGGAGCTGTTTTTT; cdr3_aa: CASSPGLVGELFF
d_call: NA; cdr3_length: 15; clone_size: few; j_call: TRBJ2-3; v_call: TRBV3-1; cdr3_nt: TGTGCCAGCAGCCAAGGGGCGGCTAGCACAGATACGCAGTATTTT; cdr3_aa: CASSQGAASTDTQYF
d_call: NA; cdr3_length: 15; clone_size: NA; j_call: TRBJ2-3; v_call: TRBV7-6; cdr3_nt: TGTGCCAGCAGCCTCGGGACTCCCCGCACAGATACGCAGTATTTT; cdr3_aa: CASSLGTPRTDTQYF
d_call: NA; cdr3_length: 14; clone_size: once; j_call: TRBJ1-2; v_call: TRBV25-1; cdr3_nt: TGTGCCAGCAGTGAAGTCGGGGGGCGCGGAGGCTACACCTTC; cdr3_aa: CASSEVGGRGGYTF
d_call: NA; cdr3_length: 13; clone_size: many; j_call: TRBJ1-3; v_call: TRBV29-1; cdr3_nt: TGCAGCGTTGAGTGGGCCACTGGAAACACCATATATTTT; cdr3_aa: CSVEWATGNTIYF
d_call: NA; cdr3_length: 15; clone_size: NA; j_call: TRBJ2-1; v_call: TRBV13; cdr3_nt: TGTGCCAGCAGCTTAAGAGGCCGGCGGAACAATGAGCAGTTCTTC; cdr3_aa: CASSLRGRRNNEQFF
d_call: NA; cdr3_length: 16; clone_size: many; j_call: TRBJ1-3; v_call: TRBV5-1; cdr3_nt: TGCGCCAGCAGCTTAGACAACGGTAACTCTGGAAACACCATATATTTT; cdr3_aa: CASSLDNGNSGNTIYF
d_call: TRBD2; cdr3_length: 17; clone_size: few; j_call: TRBJ2-1; v_call: TRBV7-9; cdr3_nt: TGTGCCAGCAGCTTGTGGGTTGGAAGCGGGAGATTGAGTGAGCAGTTCTTC; cdr3_aa: CASSLWVGSGRLSEQFF
d_call: TRBD1; cdr3_length: 19; clone_size: NA; j_call: TRBJ2-6; v_call: TRBV6-6; cdr3_nt: TGTGCCAGCAGTTCGGGGGGACAGGGGAACCCCTCTGGGGCCAACGTCCTGACTTTC; cdr3_aa: CASSSGGQGNPSGANVLTF
d_call: NA; cdr3_length: 13; clone_size: NA; j_call: TRBJ2-5; v_call: TRBV12-3/TRBV12-4; cdr3_nt: TGTGCCAGCGGGACGATGAGGCTAGAGACCCAGTACTTC; cdr3_aa: CASGTMRLETQYF
d_call: NA; cdr3_length: 15; clone_size: few; j_call: TRBJ1-5; v_call: TRBV6-5; cdr3_nt: TGTGCCAGCAGTTACTCACGGACCTCCTTATGGCCCCAGCATTTT; cdr3_aa: CASSYSRTSLWPQHF
d_call: NA; cdr3_length: 17; clone_size: few; j_call: TRBJ2-2; v_call: TRBV4-1; cdr3_nt: TGCGCCAGCAGCCAAGATATCGGAGCAGCGGGCACCGGGGAGCTGTTTTTT; cdr3_aa: CASSQDIGAAGTGELFF
d_call: TRBD2; cdr3_length: 16; clone_size: NA; j_call: TRBJ2-1; v_call: TRBV5-6; cdr3_nt: TGTGCCAGCAGCTTGGTTCCGACTGGGGGGGGCAATGAGCAGTTCTTC; cdr3_aa: CASSLVPTGGGNEQFF
d_call: NA; cdr3_length: 17; clone_size: few; j_call: TRBJ2-2; v_call: TRBV7-9; cdr3_nt: TGTGCCAGCAGCCTAAGCCCGGGACTGCAATGGCCCGGGGAGCTGTTTTTT; cdr3_aa: CASSLSPGLQWPGELFF
d_call: NA; cdr3_length: 14; clone_size: many; j_call: TRBJ1-1; v_call: TRBV4-1; cdr3_nt: TGCGCCAGCAGGACGATTACAGTGAACACTGAAGCTTTCTTT; cdr3_aa: CASRTITVNTEAFF
d_call: TRBD2; cdr3_length: 15; clone_size: many; j_call: TRBJ2-1; v_call: TRBV20-1; cdr3_nt: TGCAGTGCTAGAGTCCCGGGACTAGACTACAATGAGCAGTTCTTC; cdr3_aa: CSARVPGLDYNEQFF
d_call: NA; cdr3_length: 16; clone_size: few; j_call: TRBJ1-2; v_call: TRBV5-1; cdr3_nt: TGCGCCAGCAGCTTGGACGGACAGCTTGGAGGCTATGGCTACACCTTC; cdr3_aa: CASSLDGQLGGYGYTF
d_call: NA; cdr3_length: 16; clone_size: many; j_call: TRBJ2-5; v_call: TRBV6-6; cdr3_nt: TGTGCCAGCAGTCTTCGGGTGGGAGGGGGCGGAGAGACCCAGTACTTC; cdr3_aa: CASSLRVGGGGETQYF
d_call: NA; cdr3_length: 15; clone_size: many; j_call: TRBJ1-1; v_call: TRBV27; cdr3_nt: TGTGCCAGCAGTTTAAGAGCCCTTGTTCATGCTGAAGCTTTCTTT; cdr3_aa: CASSLRALVHAEAFF
d_call: NA; cdr3_length: 13; clone_size: NA; j_call: TRBJ2-5; v_call: TRBV24-1; cdr3_nt: TGTGCCACCAGTGATGCCCAGGGGGGTCGCCAGTACTTC; cdr3_aa: CATSDAQGGRQYF